Listed below are T cell receptor beta chains from one sample, sequenced in a study of read filtering for tumor transcriptome and immune sequencing. One entry per CDR3 protein results from TCRdb running MiXCR on the reads. The sample lists about 57,000 distinct CDR3 sequences, 20% seen once, with about 15% in the top ten. What was sequenced was a population of CD138-negative cells sorted from bone marrow. The receptors originated from a donor at least 40 years old with multiple myeloma. Each CDR3 is given with its conserved first and last residue. Fields, in order: D gene, clone size, V gene, J gene, CDR3 DNA, CDR3 protein. A D gene is named only where the DNA matches it firmly. Clone size, where shown, is once, few, many, or a class for clones that have expanded.

>TRBD1|few|TRBV7-9|TRBJ2-7
TGTGCCAGCAGTGTTCCGGGACAGGGCTTATACGAGCAGTACTTC
CASSVPGQGLYEQYF
>NA|many|TRBV9|TRBJ2-7
TGTGCCAGCTTTAATGGGTTGAGCTACGAGCAGTACTTC
CASFNGLSYEQYF
>NA|medium-sized|TRBV5-1|TRBJ2-1
TGCGCCAGCAGCTTGGGGCGGATTAGTGTGGGTGGAGGCTACAATGAGCAGTTCTTC
CASSLGRISVGGGYNEQFF
>NA|many|TRBV20-1|TRBJ2-1
TGCAGTGCCAGCAGGGTGGGATCGGGCTACAATGAGCAGTTCTTC
CSASRVGSGYNEQFF
>NA|many|TRBV28|TRBJ1-1
TGTGCCAGCAGTTTAAGGGCTGCATGGTCGCCCCTCTGGAACACTGAAGCTTTCTTT
CASSLRAAWSPLWNTEAFF
>NA|many|TRBV28|TRBJ2-7
TGTGCCAGCAGCCGTCCGGGTACAGGGTACTCCTACGAGCAGTACTTC
CASSRPGTGYSYEQYF
>NA|many|TRBV5-1|TRBJ1-2
TGCGCCAGCAGCTTGCGGGGGGCTAGAGGCTACACCTTC
CASSLRGARGYTF
>NA|many|TRBV10-2|TRBJ2-1
TGCGCCAGCAGTTCGGGACTCCCATTCTACAATGAGCAGTTCTTC
CASSSGLPFYNEQFF
>NA|many|TRBV5-1|TRBJ2-1
TGCGCCAGCAGCCCGGCTCGACCCAATGAGCAGTTCTTC
CASSPARPNEQFF
>TRBD2|many|TRBV6-2/TRBV6-3|TRBJ2-7
TGTGCCAGCAATTTCCGGGAGGGCCGGTACGAGCAGTACTTC
CASNFREGRYEQYF
>NA|many|TRBV5-1|TRBJ2-1
TGCGCCAGCAGCTTGTCACCCCGCAATGAGCAGTTCTTC
CASSLSPRNEQFF
>TRBD1|NA|TRBV12-3/TRBV12-4|TRBJ1-5
TGTGCCAGCAGTTTTGATACAGGGGGCTGTAGCAATCAGCCCCAGCATTTT
CASSFDTGGCSNQPQHF
>TRBD1|many|TRBV12-3/TRBV12-4|TRBJ1-1
TGTGCCAGCAGTCTCCAGTTCTCAGGGGGCACTGAAGCTTTCTTT
CASSLQFSGGTEAFF
>NA|many|TRBV5-1|TRBJ1-3
TGCGCCAGCAGTGGGGGCTACTCTGGAAACACCATATATTTT
CASSGGYSGNTIYF
>TRBD2|few|TRBV7-2|TRBJ2-1
TGTGCCAGCAGCTTAGGCCCTAGCGGGAGGAATGAGCAGTTCTTC
CASSLGPSGRNEQFF
>NA|NA|TRBV25-1|TRBJ1-4
TGTGCCAGCAGGGGTCCAACAACTAATGAAAAACTGTTTTTT
CASRGPTTNEKLFF
>NA|many|TRBV9|TRBJ1-5
TGTGCCAGCAGCGTAGGTCCGAGCAATCAGCCCCAGCATTTT
CASSVGPSNQPQHF
>NA|few|TRBV2|TRBJ2-3
TGTGCCAGCAGTGTGCTGCGCACAGATACGCAGTATTTT
CASSVLRTDTQYF
>NA|medium-sized|TRBV7-6|TRBJ2-3
TGTGCCAGCAGCTTAGCCTCAGGTCCGACAGATACGCAGTATTTT
CASSLASGPTDTQYF
>TRBD2|many|TRBV4-2|TRBJ2-3
TGTGCCAGCAGCTACGGACTAGCGTATAGCACAGATACGCAGTATTTT
CASSYGLAYSTDTQYF
>NA|NA|TRBV20-1|TRBJ1-2
TGCAGTGCTTTGGACGCCTTATCCGATGGCTACACCTTC
CSALDALSDGYTF
>TRBD1|NA|TRBV7-9|TRBJ2-1
TGTGCCAGCAGCGCTGGGACAGTTACCTACAATGAGCAGTTTTTC
CASSAGTVTYNEQFF
>NA|NA|TRBV25-1|TRBJ2-7
TGTGCCAGCAGTGAGATTGGGACACCAATCTCCTACGAGCAGTACTTC
CASSEIGTPISYEQYF
>TRBD2|many|TRBV12-3/TRBV12-4|TRBJ2-3
TGTGCCAGCAGTAGCAAACTAGCGGGAGTGTCAGATACGCAGTATTTT
CASSSKLAGVSDTQYF
>NA|few|TRBV12-3/TRBV12-4|TRBJ1-5
TGTGCCAGCAGTTACGGAAATCAGCCCCAGCATTTT
CASSYGNQPQHF
>NA|many|TRBV27|TRBJ1-1
TGTGCCAGCAGTTTCGCGGGGATAGGCACTGAAGCTTTCTTT
CASSFAGIGTEAFF
>NA|few|TRBV28|TRBJ2-5
TGTGCCAGCAGTCCCTCGGAGGGGGTAGAGACCCAGTACTTC
CASSPSEGVETQYF
>NA|few|TRBV4-2|TRBJ1-2
TGTGCCAGCAGCCACTTGACGGAACGAGCTAACTATGGCTACACCTTC
CASSHLTERANYGYTF
>NA|many|TRBV28|TRBJ2-1
TGTGCCAGCAGTTTTTCGTGGCAGGGGTACAATGAGCAGTTCTTC
CASSFSWQGYNEQFF
>TRBD1|many|TRBV30|TRBJ2-7
TGTGCCTGGGACAGGGGGCGCTACGAGCAGTACTTC
CAWDRGRYEQYF
>TRBD2|few|TRBV4-1|TRBJ2-5
TGCGCCAGCAGCCGGGGACTAGCGGGACGTCAGCGGACCCAGTACTTC
CASSRGLAGRQRTQYF
>NA|NA|TRBV28|TRBJ2-6
TGTGCCAGCAGTCTTCAGGGCCGGGCCTCTGGGGCCAACGTCCTGACTTTC
CASSLQGRASGANVLTF
>NA|NA|TRBV29-1|TRBJ1-1
TGCAGCGTGAAGGGTGAAGTCGCGTCTCCGAACACTGAAGCTTTCTTT
CSVKGEVASPNTEAFF
>NA|NA|TRBV20-1|TRBJ2-7
TGCAGTGCTCCAGACGGGAGACAGGGCTCCTACGAGCAGTACTTC
CSAPDGRQGSYEQYF
>NA|many|TRBV4-2|TRBJ2-1
TGTGCCAGCAGCCAAGAGGCAGGCACCCTGAGTGAGCAGTTCTTC
CASSQEAGTLSEQFF
>NA|many|TRBV12-3/TRBV12-4|TRBJ2-7
TGTGCCAGCAGTTTACATGGATCCTACTCCTACGAGCAGTACTTC
CASSLHGSYSYEQYF
>TRBD1|many|TRBV6-5|TRBJ2-7
TGTGCCAGCAGCCCCGGGACAGCCCAGTCCTACGAGCAGTACTTC
CASSPGTAQSYEQYF
>NA|many|TRBV5-1|TRBJ1-1
TGCGCCAGCAGCTATCAGACAGGAGAGAACACTGAAGCTTTCTTT
CASSYQTGENTEAFF
>TRBD1|many|TRBV28|TRBJ2-2
TGTGCCAGCAGTTCCGGGACAGGGAGGACCGGGGAGCTGTTTTTT
CASSSGTGRTGELFF
>NA|many|TRBV7-8|TRBJ2-7
TGTGCCAGCAGCTCCCTGGACGGCTGGTCCTACGAGCAGTACTTC
CASSSLDGWSYEQYF
>NA|many|TRBV12-3/TRBV12-4|TRBJ1-1
TGTGCCAGCAGTTCCACCACGGGTGGTACCACTGAAGCTTTCTTT
CASSSTTGGTTEAFF
>NA|many|TRBV6-2/TRBV6-3|TRBJ1-5
TGTGCCAGCATGAGGAAGGGAAGCAATCAGCCCCAGCATTTT
CASMRKGSNQPQHF
>NA|medium-sized|TRBV24-1|TRBJ2-1
TGTGCCACCAGTGATGACTACAATGAGCAGTTCTTC
CATSDDYNEQFF
>NA|few|TRBV20-1|TRBJ2-2
TGCAGTGCTAGAGATGGGCTAGGGGTGGCCGGGGAGCTGTTTTTT
CSARDGLGVAGELFF
>TRBD1|NA|TRBV4-1|TRBJ1-2
TGCGCCAGCAGCCAGATACAGGGGGCTAACTATGGCTACACCTTC
CASSQIQGANYGYTF
>NA|NA|TRBV29-1|TRBJ1-1
TGCAGCGTTCAGCGGGGGACCACTGAAGCTTTCTTT
CSVQRGTTEAFF
>TRBD2|NA|TRBV2|TRBJ2-1
TGTGCCAGCAGCGACCCTGGGACTAGCGGGGGGTCGGTGTCCTACAATGAGCAGTTCTTC
CASSDPGTSGGSVSYNEQFF
>NA|many|TRBV6-6|TRBJ1-2
TGTGCCAGCAGTTACGGTATCGATGGGGTGATCTATGGCTACACCTTC
CASSYGIDGVIYGYTF
>TRBD2|many|TRBV5-1|TRBJ2-3
TGCGCCAGCAGCTCTAATGCGGGGGGCACAGATACGCAGTATTTT
CASSSNAGGTDTQYF